The subject of this entry is one TCR beta chain. Germline V lookup: CDR1 SGHAT, CDR2 FQDESV (reference sequence). Trimming removed 3 bases from V and 4 bases from J, with 16 bases in between. There are 17 residues in the CDR3. Method: immunoSEQ multiplex PCR; TCRdb's copy keeps in-frame clones and lacks some. The data contain roughly 130,000 clones, 85% to 90% of them singletons. This record belongs to a study of cytomegalovirus exposure and HLA in healthy donors. V is TRBV11-1 and J is TRBJ2-6; D may be TRBD1 (5 bases). This TCR derives from a man in his thirties or forties in good health and CMV-seronegative. The material sequenced was PBMCs. The CDR3 sequence: CASSFRGLGSGANVLTF. CDR3 DNA: TGTGCCAGCAGCTTTAGGGGTCTGGGGTCCGGGGCCAACGTCCTGACTTTC.